The 31 T cell receptor beta chains given below trace back to one sample, sequenced in a study of T cell responses to AZD1222 COVID-19 vaccine. Here immunoSEQ multiplex PCR was the method, and the copy in TCRdb shows in-frame clones only, minus some. Of around 81,000 clones in the sample, more than 85% were seen once. Here the sequenced sample was peripheral blood, taken 28 days after the second AZD1222 dose. These receptors came from an adult who received the AZD1222 COVID-19 vaccine.

V usage is TRBV7-2 and J usage is TRBJ1-4; D might be TRBD1 (5 bases). CDR1 and CDR2 (germline): SGHTA, FQGNSA. Trimming cost V 4 bases and J 8 bases, with 23 bases left between them. The CDR3 has 17 amino acids. CDR3: CASSSPPGGSVGEKLFF. As DNA, the CDR3 is TGTGCCAGCAGCTCCCCACCCGGGGGAAGCGTGGGAGAAAAACTGTTTTTT.

The gene calls are TRBV4-1 and TRBJ1-5, with D possibly matching TRBD1 (5 bases). From germline, CDR1 is MGHRA and CDR2 YSYEKL. V was pared by 0 bases and J by 4 bases, with 13 bases between. This CDR3 comprises 16 residues. CDR3 sequence (DNA): TGCGCCAGCAGCCAAGAAATTGGGACTGGGAATCAGCCCCAGCATTTT. This encodes CASSQEIGTGNQPQHF.

The genes are TRBV6-1 and TRBJ2-7; 9 nucleotides match TRBD1. CDR3 size: 14 residues. V lost 1 base to trimming and J lost 6 bases; unmatched junction nucleotides: 4. Looked up from germline, CDR1 is MNHNS and CDR2 is SASEGT. For the CDR3, the DNA is TGTGCCAGCAGTGAAGGGACAGGGGCTGGCGAGCAGTACTTC. Translating it yields CASSEGTGAGEQYF.

The gene calls are TRBV10-3 and TRBJ2-2; D is perhaps TRBD2 (7 bases). Trimming left V 4 bases short and J 5 bases short, with 14 bases between. CDR3 length: 15 residues. The germline CDR1 and CDR2 sequences are ENHRY and SYGVKD. The CDR3 DNA is TGTGCCATCAGTGTAGGGGGGGCACGGACCGGGGAGCTGTTTTTT. Residues: CAISVGGARTGELFF.

The V and J genes are TRBV6-5 and TRBJ2-4; possibly TRBD2 for D (5 bases). The CDR3 spans 15 residues. Trimming removed 6 bases from V and 0 bases from J, with 12 bases in between. CDR1 and CDR2 (germline): MNHEY, SVGAGI. CDR3 sequence reads: CASSPSAGAKNIQYF. DNA for the CDR3: TGTGCCAGCAGCCCATCGGCGGGAGCCAAAAACATTCAGTACTTC.

The rearrangement uses TRBV11-1 and TRBJ2-1, with 7 bases fitting TRBD2. Trimming took 1 base from V and 0 from J; bases not matched to a gene: 0. CDR1 SGHAT and CDR2 FQDESV come from the germline V gene (reference sequence). The CDR3 is made up of 15 amino acids. The CDR3 reads CASSLGGSSYNEQFF. In nucleotides, the CDR3 is TGTGCCAGCAGCTTAGGCGGGAGCTCCTACAATGAGCAGTTCTTC.

The chain is built from TRBV6-5 and TRBJ2-3, with unresolved D. Germline V lookup: CDR1 MNHEY, CDR2 SVGAGI. V lost 1 base, J lost 3 bases, and 11 bases lay in between. This CDR3 has 15 residues. The CDR3: CASSYYGMGTDTQYF. The CDR3 nucleotides are TGTGCCAGCAGTTACTATGGAATGGGGACAGATACGCAGTATTTT.

V usage is TRBV30 and J usage is TRBJ1-1; a weak D match, TRBD1 (5 bases). Trimming removed 1 base from V and 8 bases from J, with 17 bases in between. This CDR3 has 14 residues. Germline CDR1 and CDR2: GTSNPN and SVGIG (reference sequence). CDR3 sequence (DNA): TGTGCCTGGAGTGATGCTGGGACGGGGATCGAAGCTTTCTTT. The encoded protein is CAWSDAGTGIEAFF.

This chain uses TRBV9 with TRBJ2-1; D possibly corresponds to TRBD2 (6 bases). V dropped 0 bases and J dropped 10 bases, with 17 bases sitting between them. The CDR3 length is 15 residues. CDR1 SGDLS and CDR2 YYNGEE come from the germline V gene. CDR3 loop: CASSVAPRDSLEQFF. In DNA, the CDR3 is TGTGCCAGCAGCGTAGCCCCACGGGACTCCTTGGAGCAGTTCTTC.

This chain uses TRBV19 with TRBJ2-7, with a weak D call TRBD2 (5 bases). This CDR3 has 13 amino acids. Germline CDR1 reads LNHDA; CDR2 reads SQIVND (reference sequence). The V gene lost 4 bases and the J gene lost 2 bases, with 9 bases spanning the gap. The CDR3 coding sequence is TGTGCCAGTAGTAGGACCGGGGCCTACGAGCAGTACTTC. It encodes CASSRTGAYEQYF.

The chain is built from TRBV27 and TRBJ2-5; possible D gene TRBD2, 5 bases. The CDR3 contains 16 residues. Germline CDR1 MNHEY, CDR2 SMNVEV (reference sequence). V dropped 5 bases and J dropped 5 bases, with 21 bases sitting between them. DNA for the CDR3: TGTGCCAGCAGTCCATACCGGGCCCTAGGCGGGGAGACCCAGTACTTC. Translating it yields CASSPYRALGGETQYF.

The J gene is TRBJ1-5, the V gene TRBV6-5; the D is unclear. The CDR3 consists of 15 residues. Germline V gene data show CDR1 as MNHEY and CDR2 as SVGAGI. V dropped 4 bases and J dropped 2 bases, with 12 bases sitting between them. In DNA, the CDR3 is TGTGCCAGCAGTTTGGGCAGTTTGGGCAATCAGCCCCAGCATTTT. Translating it yields CASSLGSLGNQPQHF.

V gene TRBV2 combines with J gene TRBJ2-7; D remains unclear. V dropped 2 bases and J dropped 1 base, with 9 bases sitting between them. Germline-derived CDR1 and CDR2 are SNHLY and FYNNEI. The CDR3 runs 14 residues. CDR3 sequence reads: CASSEHVSSYEQYF. DNA of the CDR3: TGTGCCAGCAGTGAACACGTCAGTTCCTACGAGCAGTACTTC.

The chain is built from TRBV6-5 and TRBJ2-5; the match to TRBD2 covers 12 bases. The CDR3 consists of 15 residues. V lost 6 bases and J lost 3; bases outside the gene matches: 5. In germline, CDR1 is MNHEY, CDR2 SVGAGI. CDR3 bases: TGTGCCAGCAGCCTCAGGACTAGCGGGAAAGAGACCCAGTACTTC. Translating gives CASSLRTSGKETQYF.

The gene calls are TRBV27 and TRBJ2-2; 7 bases are shared with TRBD2. With V trimmed by 3 bases and J by 6 bases, 4 bases remained unmatched. Germline loops: CDR1 MNHEY, CDR2 SMNVEV (reference sequence). The CDR3 extends over 14 amino acids. CDR3 amino acids: CASSLQGGAGELFF. The CDR3, as DNA: TGTGCCAGCAGTTTGCAGGGAGGGGCCGGGGAGCTGTTTTTT.

The chain employs TRBV7-9 and TRBJ2-5; D call uncertain. The CDR3 consists of 13 residues. CDR1 is SEHNR and CDR2 is FQNEAQ in the germline V gene (reference sequence). Trimming stripped 3 bases from V and 2 bases from J, with 7 bases between. The CDR3 reads CASSFGRQETQYF. CDR3 DNA sequence: TGTGCCAGCAGCTTCGGCAGGCAAGAGACCCAGTACTTC.

This clone was recorded only once. This chain joins TRBV5-8 and TRBJ2-5, with TRBD2 matching over 7 bases. Looked up from germline, CDR1 is SGHTS and CDR2 is YDEGEE. The CDR3 spans 14 residues. V dropped 5 bases and J dropped 5; count of bases not matched to a gene: 9. As DNA, the CDR3 is TGTGCCAGCAGACCTAGAGGCGGGAGCGAGACCCAGTACTTC. Translation: CASRPRGGSETQYF.

CDR3 region: CASGGTTGNQPQHF. CDR3 DNA sequence: TGTGCCAGTGGCGGGACAACGGGAAATCAGCCCCAGCATTTT. V usage is TRBV19 and J usage is TRBJ1-5; possibly TRBD1 for D (6 bases). The CDR3 is 14 amino acids. Germline loops: CDR1 LNHDA, CDR2 SQIVND (reference sequence). The V end lost 8 bases, the J end lost 4 bases, and 15 bases lay between the germline ends.

The chain combines TRBV25-1 with TRBJ2-2, with 7 positions matching TRBD1. Germline values: CDR1 MGHDK, CDR2 SYGVNS. Trimming cost V 1 base and J 3 bases; bases outside gene matches: 11. The CDR3 totals 18 residues. Here the CDR3 reads CASSESPGQRGDTGELFF. CDR3 nucleotides: TGTGCCAGCAGTGAATCCCCGGGACAGAGAGGGGACACCGGGGAGCTGTTTTTT.

The V gene is TRBV6-2 or TRBV6-3, the J gene TRBJ2-1; 12 bases are shared with TRBD1. Looked up from germline, CDR1 is MNHEY and CDR2 is SVGEGT. The CDR3 is 17 amino acids. V lost 4 bases, J lost 4 bases, and 8 bases stayed unmatched. The DNA for the CDR3 is TGTGCCAGCAGTTTTTCCGGGACAGGGGGCTTTTACAATGAGCAGTTCTTC. This codes for CASSFSGTGGFYNEQFF.

The chain joins TRBV4-2 to TRBJ1-5, with a weak D call TRBD1 (5 bases). Germline-derived CDR1 and CDR2 are LGHNA and YNFKEQ. V was cut by 4 bases and J by 0 bases, with 16 bases left in between. This CDR3 contains 17 residues. The CDR3 bases are TGTGCCAGCAGCCTTATCCTTGGGACGGATAGCAATCAGCCCCAGCATTTT. Translation: CASSLILGTDSNQPQHF.

In regard to this clone: This same CDR3 is encoded by further DNA sequences in the sample. This rearrangement joins TRBV24-1 to TRBJ2-5; D is undetermined. The CDR3 contains 15 residues. The V gene's germline CDR1 is KGHDR and CDR2 SFDVKD. V gave up 4 bases and J gave up 1 base, with 12 bases separating them. The CDR3 DNA follows: TGTGCCACCAGTGACCCCGGGCCCGGCCAAGAGACCCAGTACTTC. Protein product: CATSDPGPGQETQYF.

The gene calls are TRBV19 and TRBJ2-1; a weak D match, TRBD2 (7 bases). CDR1 is LNHDA and CDR2 is SQIVND in the germline V gene (reference sequence). V was pared by 3 bases and J by 13 bases, with 13 bases between. The CDR3 totals 12 residues. The CDR3, as DNA: TGTGCCAGTAGTATCGTGGGAGGGGGACAGTTCTTC. Translated, it gives CASSIVGGGQFF.

The chain combines TRBV20-1 with TRBJ2-4; unclear D gene. The V and J ends lost 8 bases and 11 bases respectively, with 7 bases between them. Germline CDR1 DFQATT, CDR2 SNEGSKA (reference sequence). The CDR3 covers 8 residues. CDR3 residues: CSLGLQYF. CDR3 in DNA: TGCAGTCTAGGGCTTCAGTACTTC.

This rearrangement joins TRBV2 to TRBJ1-6; 11 bases are a match to TRBD1. Germline V gene sequence: CDR1 SNHLY, CDR2 FYNNEI. The CDR3 totals 17 residues. V shed 4 bases and J 4 bases; nucleotides not matched to a gene: 6. The chain's CDR3 is CASSAGTGGRYNSPLHF. The CDR3 nucleotides are TGTGCCAGCAGTGCCGGGACAGGGGGGCGATATAATTCACCCCTCCACTTT.

The rearrangement joins TRBV5-1 to TRBJ2-1, with 9 nucleotides matching TRBD2. Trimming removed 0 bases from V and 6 bases from J; junction bases left unmatched: 4. Germline assignment: CDR1 SGHRS and CDR2 YFSETQ. The CDR3 has 15 residues. As DNA, the CDR3 is TGCGCCAGCAGCTTGGTAGCGGGAGCGTCCAATGAGCAGTTCTTC. This translates into CASSLVAGASNEQFF. Full variable domain (remainder filled in from reference TRBV5-1 and TRBJ2-1): KAGVTQTPRYLIKTRGQQVTLSCSPISGHRSVSWYQQTPGQGLQFLFEYFSETQRNKGNFPGRFSGRQFSNSRSEMNVSTLELGDSALYLCASSLVAGASNEQFFGPGTRLTVL.

V is TRBV25-1 and J is TRBJ1-1; 9 bases fit TRBD1. CDR3 length: 16 residues. The V gene's germline CDR1 is MGHDK and CDR2 SYGVNS. V shed 2 bases, J shed 0 bases, and the junction held 4 bases outside the gene matches. CDR3 bases: TGTGCCAGCAGTGAAGGGACAGGGAAGATGAACACTGAAGCTTTCTTT. Its protein product is CASSEGTGKMNTEAFF.

The chain is built from TRBV5-1 and TRBJ2-1, with D possibly matching TRBD2 (5 bases). CDR1 is SGHRS and CDR2 is YFSETQ in the germline V gene. V was cut by 7 bases and J by 1 base, with 15 bases left in between. The CDR3 runs to 15 residues. CDR3 in DNA: TGCGCCAGCTCTTTTACGGGGTCGTCCTACAATGAGCAGTTCTTC. Amino acid sequence: CASSFTGSSYNEQFF.

The chain joins TRBV24-1 to TRBJ2-1; TRBD2 is a possible D gene (5 bases). Deletions cut 9 bases from V and 5 bases from J, with 19 bases between. This CDR3 is 15 amino acids long. Germline V gene sequence: CDR1 KGHDR, CDR2 SFDVKD. The CDR3 region is CATALPGVGNNEQFF. The CDR3 region has the DNA TGTGCCACCGCCCTCCCCGGGGTTGGGAACAATGAGCAGTTCTTC.

The V and J genes are TRBV7-9 and TRBJ1-1; no firm D call. The CDR3 has 13 amino acids. The V end was cut by 1 base, the J end by 11 bases, with 14 bases between. Germline V gene lookup returns CDR1 SEHNR and CDR2 FQNEAQ (reference sequence). The CDR3 DNA sequence: TGTGCCAGCAGCTTAGGGTCCACTTCGGACGCTTTCTTT. Protein: CASSLGSTSDAFF. Looking up the rest from reference TRBV7-9 and TRBJ1-1 gives the full variable domain: DTGVSQNPRHKITKRGQNVTFRCDPISEHNRLYWYRQTLGQGPEFLTYFQNEAQLEKSRLLSDRFSAERPKGSFSTLEIQRTEQGDSAMYLCASSLGSTSDAFFGQGTRLTVV.

This rearrangement joins TRBV18 to TRBJ1-1, with D perhaps TRBD1 (5 bases). V shed 0 bases and J shed 3 bases, with 11 bases lying between them. CDR1 and CDR2 (germline): KGHSH, LQKENI. The CDR3 is 15 amino acids. This chain's CDR3 is CASSPPWGRDTEAFF. The CDR3 nucleotides read TGTGCCAGCTCACCACCCTGGGGCCGGGACACTGAAGCTTTCTTT.